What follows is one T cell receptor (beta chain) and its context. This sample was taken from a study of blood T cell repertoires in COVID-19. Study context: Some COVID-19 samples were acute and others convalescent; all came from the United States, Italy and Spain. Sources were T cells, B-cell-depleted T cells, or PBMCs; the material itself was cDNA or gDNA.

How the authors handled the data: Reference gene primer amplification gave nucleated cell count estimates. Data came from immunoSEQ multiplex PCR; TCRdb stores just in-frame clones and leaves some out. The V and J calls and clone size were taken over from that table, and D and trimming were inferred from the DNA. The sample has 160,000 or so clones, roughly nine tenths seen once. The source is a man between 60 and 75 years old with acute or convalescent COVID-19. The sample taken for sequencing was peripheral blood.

CDR3 protein: CASSQTGAYGYTF. CDR3 in DNA: TGCGCCAGCAGCCAAACAGGGGCCTATGGCTACACCTTC. This chain connects TRBV5-1 to TRBJ1-2; 7 bases are a match to TRBD1. V was clipped by 4 bases and J by 4 bases; unmatched bases: 4. Per germline, CDR1 SGHRS and CDR2 YFSETQ. The CDR3 is 13 residues long.